These 17 T cell receptor beta chains came from one sample sequenced in a study of cytomegalovirus exposure and HLA in healthy donors. The PCR had 60 Vbeta and 13 Jbeta primers. Clones were read by immunoSEQ multiplex PCR, and TCRdb kept only the in-frame ones, dropping some. The sample has 120,000 or so clones; under 90% are singletons. The sample taken for sequencing was PBMCs. These receptors originate from a woman aged 40 to 50 in good health and CMV-seropositive.

The rearrangement joins TRBV5-1 to TRBJ2-3; the D gene is possibly TRBD2 (5 bases). The germline CDR1 and CDR2 sequences are SGHRS and YFSETQ. The CDR3 has 15 amino acids. The V end was cut by 0 bases, the J end by 4 bases, with 12 bases between. CDR3 DNA: TGCGCCAGCAGCTTGGTTCGTGGGAGTGCAGATACGCAGTATTTT. It encodes CASSLVRGSADTQYF.

This clone was observed a single time. CDR3 DNA: TGTGCCAGCAGCTTCCGGACTAGCGGCTACAATGAGCAGTTCTTC. Encoded protein: CASSFRTSGYNEQFF. The V call is TRBV7-2, the J call TRBJ2-1, with 10 bases identical to TRBD2. CDR1 and CDR2 (germline): SGHTA, FQGNSA. The V segment lost 3 bases and the J segment 3 bases; nucleotides outside the gene matches: 2. The CDR3 has 15 amino acids.

The rearrangement uses TRBV5-1 and TRBJ2-5; 8 bases are shared with TRBD1. In germline, CDR1 is SGHRS, CDR2 YFSETQ. The J segment lost 1 base and the V segment lost 3 bases, leaving 8 bases of the junction unmatched. The length of the CDR3 is 16 residues. CDR3 DNA sequence: TGCGCCAGCAGCTCGGAGGACAGGGACGGCCAAGAGACCCAGTACTTC. Translation: CASSSEDRDGQETQYF. The whole variable domain, filled in from reference TRBV5-1 and TRBJ2-5, reads KAGVTQTPRYLIKTRGQQVTLSCSPISGHRSVSWYQQTPGQGLQFLFEYFSETQRNKGNFPGRFSGRQFSNSRSEMNVSTLELGDSALYLCASSSEDRDGQETQYFGPGTRLLVL.

The chain's CDR3 is CASSEIIGGNQPQHF. CDR3 DNA sequence: TGTGCCAGCAGTGAAATAATCGGGGGCAATCAGCCCCAGCATTTT. V and J are TRBV2 and TRBJ1-5, with D unresolved. The germline CDR1 and CDR2 sequences are SNHLY and FYNNEI. CDR3 length equals 15 residues. The germline V and J ends were trimmed by 2 bases and 2 bases, with 10 bases remaining between them.

The chain joins TRBV11-3 to TRBJ2-5; D not certain. Germline V gene sequence: CDR1 SGHNT, CDR2 YENEEA. With 1 base removed from V and 1 base from J, the gap between germline ends came to 7 bases. This CDR3 has 14 residues. The CDR3 DNA sequence: TGTGCCAGCAGCTTAGGAGGCGCCCAAGAGACCCAGTACTTC. Encoded protein: CASSLGGAQETQYF.

This clone was counted a single time. The rearrangement links TRBV14 to TRBJ2-3; D uncertain. Germline CDR1 and CDR2: SGHDN and FVKESK. This CDR3 spans 14 amino acids. Trimming stripped 0 bases from V and 3 bases from J, with 7 bases between. This chain's CDR3 is CASSQDRGTDTQYF. In DNA, the CDR3 is TGTGCCAGCAGCCAAGACCGCGGTACAGATACGCAGTATTTT.

V is TRBV27 and J is TRBJ2-1; TRBD2 is a possible D gene (5 bases). The CDR3 is 15 amino acids. CDR1 is MNHEY and CDR2 is SMNVEV in the germline V gene (reference sequence). The V and J ends lost 3 bases and 7 bases respectively, with 16 bases between them. The CDR3 bases are TGTGCCAGCAGTTTCCGGGATTCCCCTCGGAATGAGCAGTTCTTC. Translation: CASSFRDSPRNEQFF.

J is TRBJ2-1 and V is TRBV7-2, with TRBD1 matching 7 bases. The CDR3 runs to 16 residues. Trimming cost V 5 bases and J 4 bases; bases outside gene matches: 11. CDR1 SGHTA and CDR2 FQGNSA come from the germline V gene. This chain's CDR3 is CASSPRFGTAYNEQFF. CDR3 in DNA: TGTGCCAGCAGCCCCCGATTCGGGACAGCATACAATGAGCAGTTCTTC.

The chain couples TRBV7-2 to TRBJ2-1; D gene ambiguous. Germline CDR1 and CDR2: SGHTA and FQGNSA. The CDR3 is 11 residues long. V was shortened by 4 bases and J by 10 bases, with 8 bases between the two germline ends. The CDR3 DNA is TGTGCCAGCAGCTCTGTTACAGAGCAGTTCTTC. It translates to CASSSVTEQFF.

The rearrangement joins TRBV4-1 to TRBJ2-7, with a tentative D call TRBD2 (5 bases). Germline CDR1 reads MGHRA; CDR2 reads YSYEKL. The CDR3 length is 15 residues. V gave up 2 bases and J gave up 0 bases, with 11 bases separating them. CDR3 loop: CASSQISGSSYEQYF. Written as DNA, the CDR3 is TGCGCCAGCAGCCAAATAAGCGGAAGCTCCTACGAGCAGTACTTC.

This chain uses TRBV27 with TRBJ1-5; TRBD1 matches 8 bases. V trimming: 5 bases; J trimming: 6 bases; junction bases outside the gene matches: 9. Germline CDR1 reads MNHEY; CDR2 reads SMNVEV (reference sequence). The CDR3 extends over 15 amino acids. The DNA for the CDR3 is TGTGCCAGCAGTCCTGGCACAGGGGGATTTCAGCCCCAGCATTTT. Translation: CASSPGTGGFQPQHF.

This chain uses TRBV28 with TRBJ2-2; 9 nucleotides line up with TRBD1. CDR1 is MDHEN, CDR2 SYDVKM, per germline. The CDR3 is 16 amino acids. V lost 5 bases, J lost 4 bases, and 8 bases stayed unmatched. CDR3 region: CASSTQGQGSTGELFF. DNA for the CDR3: TGTGCCAGCAGTACCCAGGGACAGGGAAGCACCGGGGAGCTGTTTTTT.

The J gene is TRBJ2-7, the V gene TRBV7-9; 7 bases line up with TRBD2. The germline V gene has CDR1 SEHNR and CDR2 FQNEAQ (reference sequence). Trimming at V came to 6 bases and at J to 2 bases, leaving 4 bases not matched to a gene. This CDR3 has 13 amino acids. CDR3 sequence (DNA): TGTGCCAGCAGGGGCGGGGGAGCCTACGAGCAGTACTTC. Its protein is CASRGGGAYEQYF.

The CDR3 spells CASSPPRTQNEQFF. The CDR3 nucleotides read TGTGCCAGCAGCCCCCCACGAACGCAGAATGAGCAGTTCTTC. The V gene is TRBV7-3, the J gene TRBJ2-1; no clear D gene. The CDR3 runs 14 residues. Germline V gene sequence: CDR1 SGHTA, CDR2 FQGTGA. Trimming cost V 5 bases and J 7 bases, with 15 bases left between them. Complete variable domain (other parts from reference TRBV7-3 and TRBJ2-1): GAGVSQTPSNKVTEKGKYVELRCDPISGHTALYWYRQSLGQGPEFLIYFQGTGAADDSGLPNDRFFAVRPEGSVSTLKIQRTERGDSAVYLCASSPPRTQNEQFFGPGTRLTVL.

V usage is TRBV30 and J usage is TRBJ1-5; D gene uncertain. In germline, CDR1 is GTSNPN, CDR2 SVGIG (reference sequence). Trimming removed 2 bases at V and 0 bases at J, with 5 bases between. The CDR3 totals 13 residues. CDR3 sequence reads: CAWSRDSNQPQHF. The CDR3 nucleotides read TGTGCCTGGAGTCGGGATAGCAATCAGCCCCAGCATTTT.

The chain uses TRBV27 and TRBJ2-1; D call uncertain. The CDR3 is 15 amino acids. The germline V gene has CDR1 MNHEY and CDR2 SMNVEV (reference sequence). V was clipped by 2 bases and J by 0 bases, with 8 bases between them. In nucleotides, the CDR3 is TGTGCCAGCAGTTTAAGCGTTAGCTCCTACAATGAGCAGTTCTTC. Its translation: CASSLSVSSYNEQFF.

The V call is TRBV5-4, the J call TRBJ2-2, with 7 nucleotides matching TRBD1. Germline V lookup: CDR1 SGHNT, CDR2 YYREEE (reference sequence). The CDR3 totals 15 residues. Germline trimming cut 0 bases from V and 6 bases from J; bases unmatched to any gene: 5. CDR3 nucleotide sequence: TGTGCCAGCAGCTTGGGGCAGGGGGACGCCGGGGAGCTGTTTTTT. Translation: CASSLGQGDAGELFF.